Listed below are T cell receptor beta chains from one sample, sequenced in a study of T cell changes during pregnancy in multiple sclerosis. TCRdb's copy holds only in-frame clones and misses some; the assay was immunoSEQ multiplex PCR. Of about 50,000 clones in the sample, 85% to 95% were seen once. The sequencing used CD4+ T cells from peripheral blood mononuclear cells, collected before pregnancy. Every receptor here comes from a female donor with multiple sclerosis, enrolled in a pregnancy study. The CDR3 runs from the conserved cysteine through the conserved F or W. A D gene is named only where the DNA matches it firmly. Clone size is not always given. Where it is, it says once, few, many or a class for expanded clones.

J: TRBJ1-2; V: TRBV5-1; size: once; D: TRBD1; CDR3: CASGSTGGRYDYTF; DNA: TGCGCCAGCGGTAGCACAGGGGGTCGGTATGACTACACCTTC
J: TRBJ2-7; V: TRBV5-1; size: -; D: TRBD1; CDR3: CASSPGQGAREQYF; DNA: TGCGCCAGCAGCCCTGGACAGGGGGCGCGAGAGCAGTACTTC
J: TRBJ2-1; V: TRBV7-9; size: -; D: TRBD2; CDR3: CASSFSWASGRTSYNEQFF; DNA: TGTGCCAGCAGCTTTTCGTGGGCTAGCGGGAGGACTTCCTACAATGAGCAGTTCTTC
J: TRBJ1-2; V: TRBV5-4; size: -; D: -; CDR3: CASSFRANYGYTF; DNA: TGTGCCAGCAGCTTCCGGGCTAACTATGGCTACACCTTC
J: TRBJ1-1; V: TRBV20-1; size: few; D: -; CDR3: CSAVGGTEAFF; DNA: TGCAGTGCTGTGGGAGGGACTGAAGCTTTCTTT
J: TRBJ2-1; V: TRBV28; size: -; D: -; CDR3: CASSSLTPVSPPYNEQFF; DNA: TGTGCCAGCAGTTCCCTAACCCCCGTGTCACCTCCCTACAATGAGCAGTTCTTC
J: TRBJ2-7; V: TRBV5-1; size: -; D: TRBD2; CDR3: CASKLELAGEYEQYF; DNA: TGCGCCAGCAAACTTGAGTTAGCGGGGGAATACGAGCAGTACTTC
J: TRBJ2-7; V: TRBV7-8; size: -; D: -; CDR3: CASSPGLSYEQYF; DNA: TGTGCCAGCAGCCCCGGACTTTCCTACGAGCAGTACTTC
J: TRBJ2-7; V: TRBV11-2; size: -; D: -; CDR3: CASSLVNSGGRYEQYF; DNA: TGTGCCAGCAGCTTAGTGAACAGCGGAGGAAGATACGAGCAGTACTTC
J: TRBJ1-2; V: TRBV19; size: -; D: TRBD1; CDR3: CASSILGTGATHGYTF; DNA: TGTGCCAGTAGTATACTCGGGACAGGGGCTACTCATGGCTACACCTTC
J: TRBJ1-2; V: TRBV6-1; size: -; D: -; CDR3: CASSDRGYTF; DNA: TGTGCCAGCAGTGACCGGGGCTACACCTTC
J: TRBJ2-1; V: TRBV9; size: -; D: TRBD2; CDR3: CASSVVALAGGTYNEQFF; DNA: TGTGCCAGCAGCGTAGTAGCCCTAGCGGGAGGAACCTACAATGAGCAGTTCTTC
J: TRBJ2-4; V: TRBV5-1; size: once; D: TRBD1; CDR3: CASSTAWDRNIQYF; DNA: TGCGCCAGCAGCACTGCTTGGGACAGAAACATTCAGTACTTC
J: TRBJ2-2; V: TRBV2; size: -; D: TRBD2; CDR3: CASSDGGTGELFF; DNA: TGTGCCAGCAGTGACGGGGGGACCGGGGAGCTGTTTTTT
J: TRBJ1-1; V: TRBV4-1; size: few; D: TRBD1; CDR3: CASSQGTATGALRGYTEAFF; DNA: TGCGCCAGCAGCCAAGGGACGGCGACAGGGGCCCTGAGGGGGTACACTGAAGCTTTCTTT
J: TRBJ2-3; V: TRBV19; size: once; D: TRBD2; CDR3: CASSIITGGPSTDTQYF; DNA: TGTGCCAGTAGTATCATCACGGGGGGACCGAGCACAGATACGCAGTATTTT
J: TRBJ1-5; V: TRBV5-1; size: -; D: -; CDR3: CASSADGGQPQHF; DNA: TGCGCCAGCAGCGCGGACGGGGGTCAGCCCCAGCATTTT
J: TRBJ1-2; V: TRBV7-2; size: -; D: -; CDR3: CASSLGPGAYGYTF; DNA: TGTGCCAGCAGCTTAGGGCCAGGGGCCTATGGCTACACCTTC
J: TRBJ2-3; V: TRBV14; size: -; D: -; CDR3: CASSQVSRGGADTQYF; DNA: TGTGCCAGCAGCCAAGTATCACGGGGTGGGGCAGATACGCAGTATTTT
J: TRBJ2-1; V: TRBV5-1; size: -; D: TRBD1; CDR3: CASSFGRQGKNEQFF; DNA: TGCGCCAGCAGCTTCGGGCGACAGGGGAAGAATGAGCAGTTCTTC
J: TRBJ2-2; V: TRBV28; size: -; D: -; CDR3: CASSFRVNTGELFF; DNA: TGTGCCAGCAGTTTCAGGGTAAACACCGGGGAGCTGTTTTTT
J: TRBJ2-7; V: TRBV2; size: -; D: TRBD2; CDR3: CASRAGGRLGSYEQYF; DNA: TGTGCCAGCAGGGCGGGCGGGAGGTTGGGCTCCTACGAGCAGTACTTC
J: TRBJ2-7; V: TRBV10-3; size: -; D: TRBD2; CDR3: CAIRGLAGASYEQYF; DNA: TGTGCCATCAGAGGACTAGCGGGAGCCTCCTACGAGCAGTACTTC
J: TRBJ2-7; V: TRBV18; size: -; D: -; CDR3: CASSSNPDRYYEQYF; DNA: TGTGCCAGCTCATCCAATCCCGACAGGTACTACGAGCAGTACTTC
J: TRBJ2-7; V: TRBV7-5; size: -; D: -; CDR3: CVRSLDRAYEQYF; DNA: TGTGTCAGAAGCTTGGACAGGGCCTACGAGCAGTACTTC
J: TRBJ2-3; V: TRBV30; size: -; D: TRBD1; CDR3: CAWGRDRGLKNTQYF; DNA: TGTGCCTGGGGGAGGGACAGGGGCTTGAAGAATACGCAGTATTTT
J: TRBJ1-1; V: TRBV4-1; size: -; D: -; CDR3: CASSQLPTGGTKGEAFF; DNA: TGCGCCAGCAGCCAACTCCCGACAGGTGGGACAAAGGGTGAAGCTTTCTTT
J: TRBJ2-2; V: TRBV7-2; size: -; D: -; CDR3: CASPKGRHRTGELFF; DNA: TGTGCCAGCCCTAAAGGCAGGCATCGGACCGGGGAGCTGTTTTTT
J: TRBJ2-1; V: TRBV5-1; size: -; D: TRBD2; CDR3: CASSLRGRSEQFF; DNA: TGCGCCAGCAGTCTCCGCGGGAGGAGTGAGCAGTTCTTC
J: TRBJ1-1; V: TRBV11-2; size: once; D: -; CDR3: CASSLKRNTEAFF; DNA: TGTGCCAGCAGCCTAAAAAGGAACACTGAAGCTTTCTTT
J: TRBJ1-1; V: TRBV28; size: -; D: TRBD1; CDR3: CASSFTGGYTEAFF; DNA: TGTGCCAGCAGTTTTACAGGGGGCTACACTGAAGCTTTCTTT
J: TRBJ2-2; V: TRBV5-1; size: once; D: -; CDR3: CASSYYQGSGELFF; DNA: TGCGCCAGCAGCTACTATCAGGGATCCGGGGAGCTGTTTTTT
J: TRBJ2-3; V: TRBV6-4; size: -; D: -; CDR3: CASSAVRGDTQYF; DNA: TGTGCCAGCAGTGCGGTTCGAGGGGATACGCAGTATTTT
J: TRBJ2-5; V: TRBV11-2; size: few; D: -; CDR3: CASSFYLNLAKETQYF; DNA: TGTGCCAGCAGCTTCTACCTGAATCTAGCGAAAGAGACCCAGTACTTC
J: TRBJ1-4; V: TRBV25-1; size: -; D: -; CDR3: CASSPSRGRNEKLFF; DNA: TGTGCCAGCAGTCCGTCACGGGGGAGAAACGAAAAACTGTTTTTT
J: TRBJ2-1; V: TRBV4-1; size: -; D: -; CDR3: CASSQSGTHDNEQFF; DNA: TGCGCCAGCAGCCAATCCGGGACTCACGACAATGAGCAGTTCTTC
J: TRBJ2-3; V: TRBV4-3; size: -; D: TRBD1; CDR3: CASSQDGTGNTQYF; DNA: TGCGCCAGCAGCCAAGACGGGACAGGGAATACGCAGTATTTT
J: TRBJ1-1; V: TRBV29-1; size: many; D: TRBD1; CDR3: CSFNRGTEAFF; DNA: TGCAGCTTCAACAGGGGCACTGAAGCTTTCTTT
J: TRBJ2-7; V: TRBV9; size: once; D: -; CDR3: CASSVGTLRPGGSYEQYF; DNA: TGTGCCAGCAGCGTAGGCACCCTTAGGCCCGGGGGATCCTACGAGCAGTACTTC
J: TRBJ2-5; V: TRBV5-1; size: -; D: TRBD2; CDR3: CASSLVAGMQETQYF; DNA: TGCGCCAGCAGCTTGGTAGCGGGGATGCAAGAGACCCAGTACTTC
J: TRBJ2-4; V: TRBV2; size: -; D: -; CDR3: CASSVRTSLAKNIQYF; DNA: TGTGCCAGCAGTGTACGGACATCCCTAGCCAAAAACATTCAGTACTTC
J: TRBJ2-3; V: TRBV20-1; size: -; D: TRBD1; CDR3: CSAGDSYTQYF; DNA: TGCAGTGCTGGGGACAGTTATACGCAGTATTTT
J: TRBJ1-3; V: TRBV18; size: -; D: -; CDR3: CASSQNRQAQVDTIYF; DNA: TGTGCCAGCTCCCAGAATCGACAGGCGCAGGTGGACACCATATATTTT
J: TRBJ1-2; V: TRBV27; size: -; D: TRBD1; CDR3: CASSGQGNYGYTF; DNA: TGTGCCAGCAGTGGACAGGGCAACTATGGCTACACCTTC
J: TRBJ2-2; V: TRBV19; size: -; D: -; CDR3: CAVRKGTFNTGELFF; DNA: TGTGCCGTAAGAAAAGGGACATTTAACACCGGGGAGCTGTTTTTT
J: TRBJ2-5; V: TRBV7-2; size: -; D: -; CDR3: CASSFGRKETQYF; DNA: TGTGCCAGCAGCTTCGGCAGGAAAGAGACCCAGTACTTC
J: TRBJ2-1; V: TRBV29-1; size: -; D: TRBD2; CDR3: CSVEELAGTNEQFF; DNA: TGCAGCGTTGAAGAACTAGCGGGAACCAATGAGCAGTTCTTC
J: TRBJ2-7; V: TRBV6-1; size: once; D: -; CDR3: CASSPAYEQYF; DNA: TGTGCCAGCAGTCCTGCCTACGAGCAGTACTTC
J: TRBJ1-4; V: TRBV6-1; size: once; D: -; CDR3: CASSEADRTNEKLFF; DNA: TGTGCCAGCAGTGAAGCAGATAGAACTAATGAAAAACTGTTTTTT
J: TRBJ2-7; V: TRBV2; size: -; D: TRBD2; CDR3: CASSRGVYEQYF; DNA: TGTGCCAGCTCCCGGGGGGTCTACGAGCAGTACTTC
J: TRBJ2-3; V: TRBV5-1; size: -; D: TRBD2; CDR3: CASSYGLAGGENTQYF; DNA: TGCGCCAGCAGCTACGGACTAGCGGGAGGGGAAAATACGCAGTATTTT
J: TRBJ1-2; V: TRBV30; size: -; D: TRBD1; CDR3: CAWTGGQGAGYGYTF; DNA: TGTGCCTGGACTGGGGGACAGGGGGCGGGGTATGGCTACACCTTC
J: TRBJ2-3; V: TRBV4-1; size: -; D: TRBD2; CDR3: CASSQDQGGRGTDTQYF; DNA: TGCGCCAGCAGCCAAGATCAAGGCGGGAGGGGCACAGATACGCAGTATTTT
J: TRBJ1-4; V: TRBV7-8; size: -; D: -; CDR3: CASSRTGRGEKLFF; DNA: TGTGCCAGCAGCCGAACGGGTCGGGGTGAAAAACTGTTTTTT
J: TRBJ1-5; V: TRBV6-1; size: -; D: -; CDR3: CASSEPGQNRYSNQPQHF; DNA: TGTGCCAGCAGTGAACCAGGGCAGAACCGTTATAGCAATCAGCCCCAGCATTTT
J: TRBJ2-3; V: TRBV5-1; size: -; D: TRBD1; CDR3: CASSLGTVTDTQYF; DNA: TGCGCCAGCAGCTTAGGGACAGTTACAGATACGCAGTATTTT